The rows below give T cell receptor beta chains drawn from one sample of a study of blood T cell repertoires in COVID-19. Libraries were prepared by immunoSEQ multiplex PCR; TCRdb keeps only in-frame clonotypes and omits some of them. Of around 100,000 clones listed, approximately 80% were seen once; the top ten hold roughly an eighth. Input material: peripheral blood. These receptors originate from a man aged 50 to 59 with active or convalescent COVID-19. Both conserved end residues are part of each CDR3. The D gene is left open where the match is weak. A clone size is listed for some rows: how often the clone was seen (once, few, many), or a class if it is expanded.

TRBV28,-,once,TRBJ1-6,CASSYTHSPLHF,TGTGCCAGCAGTTACACCCATTCACCCCTCCACTTT
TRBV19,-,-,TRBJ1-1,CASSAGTQGEAFF,TGTGCCAGTAGTGCCGGGACGCAGGGGGAAGCTTTCTTT
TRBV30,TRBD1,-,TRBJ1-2,CAWSADDRQGAIYGYTF,TGTGCCTGGAGTGCGGACGACCGACAGGGGGCGATCTATGGCTACACCTTC
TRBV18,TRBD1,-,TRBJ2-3,CASSPPNRGGADTQYF,TGTGCCAGCTCACCACCGAACAGGGGCGGCGCAGATACGCAGTATTTT
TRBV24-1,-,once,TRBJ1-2,CATSAWGQGNYGYTF,TGTGCCACCAGCGCGTGGGGACAAGGAAACTATGGCTACACCTTC
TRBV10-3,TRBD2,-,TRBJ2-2,CAISLPLAGSTGELFF,TGTGCCATCAGCCTCCCACTAGCGGGATCCACCGGGGAGCTGTTTTTT
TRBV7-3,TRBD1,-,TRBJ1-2,CASSFDRGGGYTF,TGTGCCAGCAGCTTTGACAGGGGAGGAGGCTACACCTTC
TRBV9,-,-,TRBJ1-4,CASSVDQANEKLFF,TGTGCCAGCAGCGTAGACCAGGCTAATGAAAAACTGTTTTTT
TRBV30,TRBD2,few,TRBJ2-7,CAWSVLTSGSYEQYF,TGTGCCTGGAGTGTGCTGACTAGCGGGAGTTACGAGCAGTACTTC
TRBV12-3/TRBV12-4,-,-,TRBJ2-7,CASSFQGLYEQYF,TGTGCCAGCAGTTTTCAGGGACTCTACGAGCAGTACTTC
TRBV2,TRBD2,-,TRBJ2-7,CASSEVGGIYEQYF,TGTGCCAGCAGTGAAGTGGGAGGGATCTACGAGCAGTACTTC